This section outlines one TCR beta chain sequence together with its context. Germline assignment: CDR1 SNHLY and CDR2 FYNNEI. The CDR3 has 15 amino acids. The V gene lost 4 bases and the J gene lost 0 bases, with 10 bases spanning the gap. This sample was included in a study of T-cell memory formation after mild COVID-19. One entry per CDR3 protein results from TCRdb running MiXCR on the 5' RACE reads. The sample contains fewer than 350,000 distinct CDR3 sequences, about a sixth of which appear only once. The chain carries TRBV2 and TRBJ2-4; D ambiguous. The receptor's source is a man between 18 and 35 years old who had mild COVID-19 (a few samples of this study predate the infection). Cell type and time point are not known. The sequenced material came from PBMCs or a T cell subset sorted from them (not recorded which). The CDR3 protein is CASSAVNLAKNIQYF. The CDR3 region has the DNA TGTGCCAGCAGTGCTGTGAACTTAGCCAAAAACATTCAGTACTTC.